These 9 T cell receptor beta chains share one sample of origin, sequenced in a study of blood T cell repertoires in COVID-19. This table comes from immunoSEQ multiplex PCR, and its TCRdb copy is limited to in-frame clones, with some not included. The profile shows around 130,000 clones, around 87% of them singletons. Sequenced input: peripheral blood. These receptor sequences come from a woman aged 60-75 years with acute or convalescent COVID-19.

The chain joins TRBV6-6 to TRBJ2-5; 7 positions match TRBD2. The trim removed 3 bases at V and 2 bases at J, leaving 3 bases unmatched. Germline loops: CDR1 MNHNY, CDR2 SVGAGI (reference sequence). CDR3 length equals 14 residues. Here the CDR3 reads CASSYLAVQETQYF. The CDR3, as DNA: TGTGCCAGCAGTTATCTAGCGGTACAAGAGACCCAGTACTTC.

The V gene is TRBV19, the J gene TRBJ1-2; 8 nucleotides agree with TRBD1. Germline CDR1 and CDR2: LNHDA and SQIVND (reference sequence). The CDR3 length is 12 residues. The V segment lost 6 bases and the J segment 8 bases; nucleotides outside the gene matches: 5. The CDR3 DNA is TGTGCCAGTAGGATCGGGGACAGGGGCTACACCTTC. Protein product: CASRIGDRGYTF.

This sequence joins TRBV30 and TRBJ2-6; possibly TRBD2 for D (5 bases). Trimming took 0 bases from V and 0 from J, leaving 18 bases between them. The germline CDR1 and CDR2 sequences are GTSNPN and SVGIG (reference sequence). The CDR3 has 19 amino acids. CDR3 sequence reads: CAWSVTPGVKISGANVLTF. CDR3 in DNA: TGTGCCTGGAGTGTAACCCCCGGGGTAAAGATCTCTGGGGCCAACGTCCTGACTTTC.

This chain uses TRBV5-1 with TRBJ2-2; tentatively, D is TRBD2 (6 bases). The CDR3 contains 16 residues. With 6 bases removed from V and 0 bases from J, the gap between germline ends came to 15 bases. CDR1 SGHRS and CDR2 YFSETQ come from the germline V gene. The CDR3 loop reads CASTLTSPTNTGELFF. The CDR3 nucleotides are TGCGCCAGCACGCTGACTAGTCCGACGAACACCGGGGAGCTGTTTTTT.

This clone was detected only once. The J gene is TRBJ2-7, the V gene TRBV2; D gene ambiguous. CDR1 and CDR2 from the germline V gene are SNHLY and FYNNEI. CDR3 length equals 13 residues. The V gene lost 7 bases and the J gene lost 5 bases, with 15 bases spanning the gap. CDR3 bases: TGTGCCAGCACAGTAAGAACACCCAACGAGCAGTACTTC. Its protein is CASTVRTPNEQYF.

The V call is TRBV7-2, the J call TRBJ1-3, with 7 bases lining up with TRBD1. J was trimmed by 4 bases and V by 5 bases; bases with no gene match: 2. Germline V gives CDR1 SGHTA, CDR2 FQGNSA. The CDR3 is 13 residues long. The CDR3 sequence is CASSRDSGNTIYF. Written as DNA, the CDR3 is TGTGCCAGCAGCCGGGACAGCGGAAACACCATATATTTT.

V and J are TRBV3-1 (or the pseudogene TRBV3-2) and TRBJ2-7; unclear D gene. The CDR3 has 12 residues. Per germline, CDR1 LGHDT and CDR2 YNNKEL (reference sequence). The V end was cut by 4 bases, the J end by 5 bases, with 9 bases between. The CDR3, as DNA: TGTGCCAGCAGCCCGACGACAAACGAGCAGTACTTC. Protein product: CASSPTTNEQYF.

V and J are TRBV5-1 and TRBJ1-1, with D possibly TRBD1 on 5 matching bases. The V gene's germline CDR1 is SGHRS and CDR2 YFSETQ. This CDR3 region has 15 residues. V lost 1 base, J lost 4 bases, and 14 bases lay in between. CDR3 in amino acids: CASSLFSGTFTEAFF. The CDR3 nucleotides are TGCGCCAGCAGCTTGTTTTCAGGGACTTTCACTGAAGCTTTCTTT.

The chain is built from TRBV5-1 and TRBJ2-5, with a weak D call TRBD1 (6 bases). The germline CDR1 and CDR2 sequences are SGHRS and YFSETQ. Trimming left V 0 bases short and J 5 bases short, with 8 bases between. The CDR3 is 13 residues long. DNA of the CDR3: TGCGCCAGCAGCTTGGAGGGGGTGGAGACCCAGTACTTC. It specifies CASSLEGVETQYF.